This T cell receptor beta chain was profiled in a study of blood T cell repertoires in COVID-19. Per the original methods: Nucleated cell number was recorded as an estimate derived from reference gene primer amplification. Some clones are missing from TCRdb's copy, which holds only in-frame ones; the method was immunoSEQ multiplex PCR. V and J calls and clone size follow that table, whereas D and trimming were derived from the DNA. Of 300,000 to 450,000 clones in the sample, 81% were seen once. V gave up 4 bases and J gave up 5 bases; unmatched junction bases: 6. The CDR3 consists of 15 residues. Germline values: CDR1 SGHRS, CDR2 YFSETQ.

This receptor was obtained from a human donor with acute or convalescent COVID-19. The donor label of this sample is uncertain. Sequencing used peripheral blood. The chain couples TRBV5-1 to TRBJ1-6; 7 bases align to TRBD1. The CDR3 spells CASSQPGQNNSPLHF. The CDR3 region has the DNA TGCGCCAGCAGCCAACCGGGACAGAATAATTCACCCCTCCACTTT.